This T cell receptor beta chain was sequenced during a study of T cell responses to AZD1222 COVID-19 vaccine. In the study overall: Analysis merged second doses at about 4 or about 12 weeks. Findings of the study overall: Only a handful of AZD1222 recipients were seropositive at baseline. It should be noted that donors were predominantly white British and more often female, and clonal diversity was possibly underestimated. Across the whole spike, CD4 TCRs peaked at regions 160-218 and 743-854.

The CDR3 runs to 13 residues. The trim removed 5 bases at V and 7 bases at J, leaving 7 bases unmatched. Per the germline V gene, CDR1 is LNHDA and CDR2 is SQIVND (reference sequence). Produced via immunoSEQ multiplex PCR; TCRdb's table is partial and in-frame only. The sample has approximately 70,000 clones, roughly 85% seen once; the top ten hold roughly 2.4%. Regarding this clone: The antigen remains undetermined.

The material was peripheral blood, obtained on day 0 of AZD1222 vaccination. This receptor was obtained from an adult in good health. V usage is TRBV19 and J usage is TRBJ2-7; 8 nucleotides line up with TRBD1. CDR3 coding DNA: TGTGCCAGTAGTTGGCAGGGGGCGACTGAGCAGTACTTC. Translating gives CASSWQGATEQYF.